The 32 T cell receptor beta chains in this list originate from one sample, sequenced in a study of human T cells and chemical hapten exposure. TCRdb recomputed calls from the RACE reads with MiXCR, one row per CDR3 protein. The sample lists a few hundred thousand distinct CDR3 sequences, about 6% occurring once. Regarding time point: patch test 2, 6 weeks after DPC sensitization. The treatment here: therapeutic diphenylcyclopropenone sensitization with weekly scalp DPC. The material was whole blood, obtained in connection with sensitization to the hapten diphenylcyclopropenone (DPC). Source of these receptors: a woman aged 18-29 years with alopecia areata. Some clones in this sample may be carry-over from other donors' samples.

The V call is TRBV2, the J call TRBJ2-3; tentative D call: TRBD2 (5 bases). From germline, CDR1 is SNHLY and CDR2 FYNNEI. The length of the CDR3 is 16 residues. Trimming took off 1 base at V and 2 bases at J, with 13 bases between the two ends. CDR3 protein: CASSEDAETTTDTQYF. Here the CDR3 DNA reads TGTGCCAGCAGTGAAGACGCGGAGACTACCACAGATACGCAGTATTTT.

This clonotype showed up just a few times. This rearrangement joins TRBV7-2 to TRBJ2-5, with a possible D match to TRBD1 (5 bases). Between the trimmed V and J ends, which lost 2 bases and 0 bases, there was a span of 10 bases. The CDR3 length is 15 residues. The germline V gene encodes CDR1 SGHTA and CDR2 FQGNSA. DNA of the CDR3: TGTGCCAGCAGCTTAATGGGGCAGAACCAAGAGACCCAGTACTTC. Amino acid sequence: CASSLMGQNQETQYF.

This clonotype came up a few times. J is TRBJ1-6 and V is TRBV10-3; D is unresolved. The length of the CDR3 is 13 residues. V was pared by 6 bases and J by 7 bases, with 10 bases between. The germline V gene encodes CDR1 ENHRY and CDR2 SYGVKD. In DNA, the CDR3 is TGTGCCATCAGCCGGGCCGCAAATTCACCCCTCCACTTT. It codes for CAISRAANSPLHF.

Points on this clonotype: This sequence may be a read error, since a much larger clone differs from it by one base. V usage is TRBV28 and J usage is TRBJ1-2, with TRBD1 matching 8 bases. The CDR3 is 14 amino acids. Per the germline V gene, CDR1 is MDHEN and CDR2 is SYDVKM. J gave up 3 bases and V 7 bases, and 7 bases lay outside the gene matches. The CDR3 nucleotides read TGTGCCAGCAATACAGGGGGGAAGGACTATGGCTACACCTTC. It encodes CASNTGGKDYGYTF.

This clonotype occurred a few times. The chain uses TRBV5-1 and TRBJ2-3; no firm D call. Germline V lookup: CDR1 SGHRS, CDR2 YFSETQ. With 6 bases removed from V and 0 bases from J, the gap between germline ends came to 14 bases. The CDR3 loop spans 15 amino acids. The CDR3 sequence: CASIPASTSTDTQYF. DNA of the CDR3: TGCGCCAGCATCCCCGCATCTACTAGCACAGATACGCAGTATTTT.

In regard to this clonotype: This may stem from a read error, because a much larger clone lies one nucleotide away. The chain carries TRBV3-1 and TRBJ1-2; D unclear. Looked up from germline, CDR1 is LGHDT and CDR2 is YNNKEL (reference sequence). The CDR3 loop spans 11 amino acids. Trimming took off 5 bases at V and 9 bases at J, with 10 bases between the two ends. The CDR3 here is CASSSQYCYTF. CDR3 sequence (DNA): TGTGCCAGCAGCTCCCAATATTGCTACACCTTC. The full variable domain, rest sourced from reference TRBV3-1 and TRBJ1-2, is DTAVSQTPKYLVTQMGNDKSIKCEQNLGHDTMYWYKQDSKKFLKIMFSYNNKELIINETVPNRFSPKSPDKAHLNLHINSLELGDSAVYFCASSSQYCYTFGSGTRLTVV.

This clonotype was detected only a few times. The J gene is TRBJ2-3, the V gene TRBV7-2; a weak D match, TRBD2 (7 bases). V lost 1 base and J lost 4, with 18 bases in between. Germline V gene lookup returns CDR1 SGHTA and CDR2 FQGNSA. This CDR3 is built from 17 residues. The CDR3 protein is CASSLVGGAQGADTQYF. CDR3 coding DNA: TGTGCCAGCAGCTTAGTGGGGGGGGCCCAAGGGGCAGATACGCAGTATTTT.

This clonotype has a handful of counts. The chain is built from TRBV20-1 and TRBJ2-1; 14 bases match TRBD2. Germline assignment: CDR1 DFQATT and CDR2 SNEGSKA (reference sequence). The junction had 7 bases not matched to a gene; V was cut back by 0 bases and J by 12 bases. CDR3 size: 15 residues. Here the CDR3 DNA reads TGCAGTGCTAGAGATCTCACCGGGACTAGCGGGGGGCAGTTCTTC. Encoded protein: CSARDLTGTSGGQFF.

This clonotype was counted only a few times. The CDR3 DNA follows: TGTGCCAGCACCGGACAGGCTGGAAACACCATATATTTT. It is translated as CASTGQAGNTIYF. V is TRBV12-3 or TRBV12-4 and J is TRBJ1-3, with 7 bases lining up with TRBD1. Trimming took 7 bases from V and 2 from J; bases not matched to a gene: 2. The CDR3 length is 13 residues.

This clonotype came up many times. This chain joins TRBV7-2 and TRBJ1-4; D might be TRBD1 (5 bases). Germline-derived CDR1 and CDR2 are SGHTA and FQGNSA. The CDR3 covers 14 residues. Trimming cost V 6 bases and J 6 bases, with 14 bases left between them. CDR3 in amino acids: CASSSSGSYEKLFF. The CDR3 nucleotides read TGTGCCAGCAGTTCATCAGGGTCGTATGAAAAACTGTTTTTT.

The chain combines TRBV28 with TRBJ2-7; TRBD1 matches at 12 bases. This CDR3 has 17 amino acids. Germline CDR1 and CDR2: MDHEN and SYDVKM. V dropped 6 bases and J dropped 1; count of bases not matched to a gene: 10. The CDR3 region has the DNA TGTGCCAGCAGGGGGACAGGGGGCGTCGGTGGGTCCTACGAGCAGTACTTC. Amino acid sequence: CASRGTGGVGGSYEQYF. The whole variable domain, remainder taken from reference TRBV28 and TRBJ2-7, is DVKVTQSSRYLVKRTGEKVFLECVQDMDHENMFWYRQDPGLGLRLIYFSYDVKMKEKGDIPEGYSVSREKKERFSLILESASTNQTSMYLCASRGTGGVGGSYEQYFGPGTRLTVT.

This clonotype was counted a few times. Written as DNA, the CDR3 is TGTGCCAGCGAGGGCCCGGACAATCAGCCCCAGCATTTT. Residues: CASEGPDNQPQHF. V and J are TRBV12-3 or TRBV12-4 and TRBJ1-5; D remains ambiguous. Trimming cost V 8 bases and J 3 bases, with 11 bases left between them. The CDR3 is 13 residues long.

This chain uses TRBV5-1 with TRBJ2-5; 7 nucleotides match TRBD2. CDR3 size: 16 residues. Germline trimming cut 4 bases from V and 4 bases from J; bases unmatched to any gene: 13. CDR1 is SGHRS, CDR2 YFSETQ, per germline. CDR3 DNA sequence: TGCGCCAGCAGCCCTCGCAGCGGGGAAGGGCGAGAGACCCAGTACTTC. This encodes CASSPRSGEGRETQYF.

This clonotype was seen repeatedly, ten times or more. The chain couples TRBV6-1 to TRBJ1-1; D unclear. This CDR3 comprises 16 residues. V was cut by 7 bases and J by 2 bases, with 20 bases left in between. The V gene's germline CDR1 is MNHNS and CDR2 SASEGT. The CDR3 region is CASIAPERVYNTEAFF. CDR3 DNA sequence: TGTGCCAGCATAGCTCCTGAGCGGGTCTACAACACTGAAGCTTTCTTT.

The genes are TRBV9 and TRBJ2-5; no reliable D call. V gave up 3 bases and J gave up 5 bases, with 11 bases separating them. CDR3 size: 13 residues. CDR1 is SGDLS, CDR2 YYNGEE, per germline. DNA for the CDR3: TGTGCCAGCAGCGCCGGGTCCCCGGAGACCCAGTACTTC. This gives the protein CASSAGSPETQYF. Combining the CDR3 with reference TRBV9 and TRBJ2-5 gives the whole variable domain DSGVTQTPKHLITATGQRVTLRCSPRSGDLSVYWYQQSLDQGLQFLIQYYNGEERAKGNILERFSAQQFPDLHSELNLSSLELGDSALYFCASSAGSPETQYFGPGTRLLVL.

This clonotype was seen repeatedly, ten times or more. This chain uses TRBV20-1 with TRBJ2-3; tentative D call: TRBD2 (6 bases). CDR3 length: 15 amino acids. Germline loops: CDR1 DFQATT, CDR2 SNEGSKA (reference sequence). The V end was cut by 5 bases, the J end by 0 bases, with 15 bases between. The CDR3 sequence: CSAYDGDFSTDTQYF. The CDR3 DNA reads TGCAGTGCTTACGACGGGGACTTCAGCACAGATACGCAGTATTTT.

V and J are TRBV7-6 and TRBJ2-3, with 10 bases matching TRBD2. Germline CDR1 and CDR2: SGHVS and FNYEAQ. Germline trimming cut 5 bases from V and 4 bases from J; bases unmatched to any gene: 9. The CDR3 consists of 16 residues. Here the CDR3 reads CASSPSSGGRADTQYF. The CDR3 bases are TGTGCCAGCAGCCCCAGTAGCGGGGGGCGGGCAGATACGCAGTATTTT. Full variable domain (remainder filled in from reference TRBV7-6 and TRBJ2-3): GAGVSQSPRYKVTKRGQDVALRCDPISGHVSLYWYRQALGQGPEFLTYFNYEAQQDKSGLPNDRFSAERPEGSISTLTIQRTEQRDSAMYRCASSPSSGGRADTQYFGPGTRLTVL.

V and J are TRBV7-9 and TRBJ1-2; the D gene is possibly TRBD1 (5 bases). V shed 11 bases and J shed 6 bases, with 28 bases lying between them. CDR3 length: 16 amino acids. Germline loops: CDR1 SEHNR, CDR2 FQNEAQ (reference sequence). The CDR3: CALHPRQGFVPDGYTF. The DNA of the CDR3 is TGTGCCCTGCATCCCCGGCAGGGCTTTGTGCCGGATGGCTACACCTTC.

This clonotype was observed at least ten times. The chain carries TRBV6-5 and TRBJ2-5, with 14 bases that match TRBD2. The CDR3 is made up of 16 amino acids. The germline V gene has CDR1 MNHEY and CDR2 SVGAGI. The ends lost 7 bases at V and 5 bases at J; junction bases unmatched: 9. The CDR3, as DNA: TGTGCCAGCACCCCGACTAGCGGGGGGGCCTTGGAGACCCAGTACTTC. Protein sequence: CASTPTSGGALETQYF.

The V and J genes are TRBV2 and TRBJ2-7; no definite D call. This CDR3 is built from 14 residues. Per germline, CDR1 SNHLY and CDR2 FYNNEI. Trimming removed 5 bases from V and 2 bases from J, with 13 bases in between. Written as DNA, the CDR3 is TGTGCCAGCAGTAATCTGACACCTCCCTACGAGCAGTACTTC. The encoded protein is CASSNLTPPYEQYF.

This clonotype was picked up a small number of times. The rearrangement joins TRBV6-2 or TRBV6-3 to TRBJ2-1, with a possible D match to TRBD2 (5 bases). CDR3 size: 14 residues. The ends were cut back, 7 bases at V and 6 bases at J, with 16 bases in the middle. Germline values: CDR1 MNHEY, CDR2 SVGEGT. CDR3 protein: CASTPMGVTNEQFF. CDR3 coding DNA: TGTGCCAGCACCCCTATGGGAGTGACCAATGAGCAGTTCTTC.

This clonotype was seen more than once but under ten times. The CDR3 protein is CASSRAGGQNEQFF. CDR3 nucleotides: TGTGCCAGCAGCCGAGCGGGGGGGCAGAATGAGCAGTTCTTC. The chain uses TRBV3-1 and TRBJ2-1; 10 bases match TRBD2. The germline V gene has CDR1 LGHDT and CDR2 YNNKEL (reference sequence). V was clipped by 4 bases and J by 7 bases; unmatched bases: 4. The CDR3 runs to 14 residues.

This clonotype was detected many times. The chain recombines TRBV6-5 with TRBJ2-3; TRBD1 agrees at 9 bases. The J call may be incorrect, as the DNA end agrees better with TRBJ1-5. Germline CDR1 and CDR2: MNHEY and SVGAGI. The CDR3 is 17 amino acids. This chain's CDR3 is CASSEIQGAPSTDTQHF. Here the CDR3 DNA reads TGTGCCAGCAGCGAAATACAGGGGGCGCCTAGCACAGATACGCAGCATTTT.

This clonotype showed up just once. This chain connects TRBV7-2 to TRBJ2-7; 7 bases fit TRBD1. CDR1 SGHTA and CDR2 FQGNSA come from the germline V gene. Losses at the gene ends were 1 base for V and 4 bases for J; bases not matched to a gene: 13. The CDR3 covers 17 residues. In DNA form, the CDR3 reads TGTGCCAGCAGCTTAGGCGATGTGGCAGGGGGTCTGTACGAGCAGTACTTC. Protein: CASSLGDVAGGLYEQYF.

Only a few counts were recorded for this clonotype. The genes are TRBV4-2 and TRBJ1-5, with D perhaps matching TRBD1 (5 bases). This CDR3 comprises 17 residues. The V end was cut by 5 bases, the J end by 1 base, with 18 bases between. The V gene's germline CDR1 is LGHNA and CDR2 YNFKEQ. CDR3 DNA: TGTGCCAGCAGCTCCGACCGGGACCCAGGGAGCAATCAGCCCCAGCATTTT. Its protein is CASSSDRDPGSNQPQHF.

As concerns this clonotype: One base away lies a much larger clone, so this may be a sequencing read error. In DNA form, the CDR3 reads TGCGCCAGCAGCCAAGTGTCCGTAGCTTTGAACACTGAAGCTTTCTTT. Translation gives CASSQVSVALNTEAFF. This chain links TRBV4-3 with TRBJ1-1; D is uncertain. Trimming took 1 base from V and 0 from J, leaving 12 bases between them. The germline V gene has CDR1 LGHNA and CDR2 YSLEER. CDR3 length: 16 amino acids.

This clonotype has at least ten counts. V gene TRBV20-1 combines with J gene TRBJ1-4; 11 bases line up with TRBD1. J lost 9 bases, V lost 6 bases, and 6 bases had no gene match. Looked up from germline, CDR1 is DFQATT and CDR2 is SNEGSKA (reference sequence). CDR3 length equals 13 residues. CDR3 nucleotides: TGCAGTGCGACTCGGGACAGGGGGAAAAAACTGTTTTTT. Its translation is CSATRDRGKKLFF.

In its sample, this clonotype was seen many times. The chain links TRBV7-2 to TRBJ1-4; possible D gene TRBD1, 5 bases. CDR1 and CDR2 (germline): SGHTA, FQGNSA. The CDR3 runs 14 residues. Trimming stripped 1 base from V and 5 bases from J, with 8 bases between. The CDR3 DNA sequence: TGTGCCAGCAGCTTAGAGAGGGACAATGAAAAACTGTTTTTT. As protein: CASSLERDNEKLFF.

This clonotype was recorded a few times. V usage is TRBV29-1 and J usage is TRBJ2-1; 10 bases are a match to TRBD2. J gave up 7 bases and V 4 bases, and 7 bases lay outside the gene matches. Looked up from germline, CDR1 is SQVTM and CDR2 is ANQGSEA. The CDR3 length is 14 residues. The CDR3 bases are TGCAGCGTTGTATTGGCTAGCGGGGGTAATGAGCAGTTCTTC. The encoded protein is CSVVLASGGNEQFF.

The gene calls are TRBV12-3 or TRBV12-4 and TRBJ2-2; 12 bases match TRBD1. The CDR3 length is 15 residues. Trimming took 6 bases from V and 11 from J; bases not matched to a gene: 10. The CDR3 DNA reads as TGTGCCAGCAGGGGCCCCGGGACAGGGGGCGACGAGCTGTTTTTT. The encoded protein is CASRGPGTGGDELFF.

This clonotype came up many times. This chain joins TRBV5-5 and TRBJ1-5; D call uncertain. Germline V lookup: CDR1 SGHKS, CDR2 YYEKEE (reference sequence). The CDR3 is made up of 15 amino acids. V lost 0 bases to trimming and J lost 4 bases, with 11 bases between them. The CDR3 protein is CASSLGAMGNQPQHF. CDR3 coding DNA: TGTGCCAGCAGCTTGGGGGCAATGGGAAATCAGCCCCAGCATTTT.

This clonotype was detected only a few times. The V call is TRBV24-1, the J call TRBJ2-1; D may be TRBD2 (5 bases). This CDR3 is 17 amino acids long. Trimming removed 5 bases from V and 6 bases from J, with 22 bases in between. From germline, CDR1 is KGHDR and CDR2 SFDVKD. As DNA, the CDR3 is TGTGCCACCAGTGGATTGCCAGGTTCTCGGGATAGCAATGAGCAGTTCTTC. Its protein product is CATSGLPGSRDSNEQFF.